The 13 T cell receptor beta chains in this list originate from one sample, sequenced in a study of T cells after yellow fever vaccination. TCRdb re-called the 5' RACE reads through MiXCR, storing one row per CDR3 protein. Of approximately 150,000 distinct CDR3 sequences listed, approximately 6.2% are singletons. Specimen: CD4+ T cells sorted from PBMCs, collected on the day of the first yellow fever vaccination. The receptors were sampled from a young man who received the YFV17D yellow fever vaccine.

The chain links TRBV5-1 to TRBJ2-6; TRBD1 agrees at 7 bases. The germline CDR1 and CDR2 sequences are SGHRS and YFSETQ. The CDR3 totals 20 residues. Trimming took 4 bases from V and 0 from J; bases not matched to a gene: 16. The CDR3 loop is CASSPIGAQGTSSGANVLTF. CDR3 nucleotide sequence: TGCGCCAGCAGCCCCATCGGGGCACAGGGGACATCCTCTGGGGCCAACGTCCTGACTTTC.

This clonotype was seen at least ten times. The chain combines TRBV4-3 with TRBJ2-5; perhaps D is TRBD1 or TRBD2 (5 bases each). Trimming removed 0 bases from V and 3 bases from J, with 14 bases in between. Germline CDR1 LGHNA, CDR2 YSLEER. CDR3 size: 16 residues. CDR3 nucleotide sequence: TGCGCCAGCAGCCAAGAAGCGAGGGTCAGGGAAGAGACCCAGTACTTC. Translated: CASSQEARVREETQYF.

This clonotype came up a few times. This chain links TRBV5-4 with TRBJ2-5, with D hard to call. Trimming stripped 2 bases from V and 5 bases from J, with 16 bases between. This CDR3 contains 15 residues. Germline V lookup: CDR1 SGHNT, CDR2 YYREEE (reference sequence). The CDR3, as DNA: TGTGCCAGCAGCTTTGGGCTAGAAGCACGTGAGACCCAGTACTTC. This sequence encodes CASSFGLEARETQYF.

This clonotype was seen more than once but under ten times. V is TRBV7-6 and J is TRBJ1-4, with TRBD1 matching over 8 bases. The CDR3 has 14 amino acids. CDR1 is SGHVS, CDR2 FNYEAQ, per germline. V dropped 2 bases and J dropped 8; count of bases not matched to a gene: 4. CDR3 protein: CASSLTGGHEKLFF. The CDR3 DNA sequence: TGTGCCAGCAGCTTAACAGGGGGACACGAAAAACTGTTTTTT. Full variable domain (rest looked up from reference TRBV7-6 and TRBJ1-4): GAGVSQSPRYKVTKRGQDVALRCDPISGHVSLYWYRQALGQGPEFLTYFNYEAQQDKSGLPNDRFSAERPEGSISTLTIQRTEQRDSAMYRCASSLTGGHEKLFFGSGTQLSVL.

This clonotype came up many times. The chain uses TRBV2 and TRBJ2-3; no clear D gene. Per germline, CDR1 SNHLY and CDR2 FYNNEI. V lost 4 bases and J 1 base, leaving 9 bases between the germline ends. There are 14 residues in the CDR3. CDR3 nucleotides: TGTGCCAGCAGTGGGACCACAGGCACAGATACGCAGTATTTT. This codes for CASSGTTGTDTQYF.

This clonotype was seen more than once but under ten times. The J gene is TRBJ2-2, the V gene TRBV11-1, with TRBD1 identical over 8 bases. The CDR3 covers 15 residues. With V trimmed by 3 bases and J by 4 bases, 4 bases remained unmatched. In germline, CDR1 is SGHAT, CDR2 FQDESV (reference sequence). This chain's CDR3 is CASSFRQGFTGELFF. In DNA, the CDR3 is TGTGCCAGCAGCTTTCGACAGGGGTTCACCGGGGAGCTGTTTTTT.

The sample holds many counts of this clonotype. J is TRBJ1-1 and V is TRBV4-2; 9 nucleotides line up with TRBD1. This CDR3 is built from 15 residues. V shed 2 bases, J shed 1 base, and the junction held 2 bases outside the gene matches. Germline values: CDR1 LGHNA, CDR2 YNFKEQ. The CDR3 nucleotides are TGTGCCAGCAGCCAAATGGGACAGGGGAACACTGAAGCTTTCTTT. It codes for CASSQMGQGNTEAFF.

At least ten counts were recorded for this clonotype. The chain couples TRBV6-2 or TRBV6-3 to TRBJ2-5, with 11 bases aligning to TRBD2. CDR3 size: 16 residues. From germline, CDR1 is MNHEY and CDR2 SVGEGT. V shed 6 bases and J 3 bases; nucleotides not matched to a gene: 9. Here the CDR3 reads CASSTYSGGDKETQYF. The CDR3 nucleotides are TGTGCCAGCAGCACCTATAGCGGGGGGGACAAAGAGACCCAGTACTTC.

This clonotype was found many times. The V call is TRBV4-1, the J call TRBJ2-5, with TRBD1 identical over 7 bases. The CDR3 spans 15 residues. In germline, CDR1 is MGHRA, CDR2 YSYEKL. The trim removed 4 bases at V and 5 bases at J, leaving 10 bases unmatched. CDR3 DNA: TGCGCCAGCAGCCGTTATGGGACAGATGGGGAGACCCAGTACTTC. Translation: CASSRYGTDGETQYF.

As to this clonotype: A junction end diverges from the germline sequence, so it may reflect a read error. This chain connects TRBV5-1 to TRBJ2-5; 11 bases line up with TRBD2. The CDR3 is 14 amino acids. Per the germline V gene, CDR1 is SGHRS and CDR2 is YFSETQ. The CDR3 nucleotides are TGCGCCAGCACCGGGGGACTAGCGGAAGATACCCAGTACTTC. This sequence encodes CASTGGLAEDTQYF. The full variable domain, rest sourced from reference TRBV5-1 and TRBJ2-5, is KAGVTQTPRYLIKTRGQQVTLSCSPISGHRSVSWYQQTPGQGLQFLFEYFSETQRNKGNFPGRFSGRQFSNSRSEMNVSTLELGDSALYLCASTGGLAEDTQYFGPGTRLLVL.

This clonotype was counted a few times. The rearrangement uses TRBV29-1 and TRBJ1-2, with D unclear. V was trimmed by 7 bases and J by 3 bases, leaving 15 bases between them. Germline V gives CDR1 SQVTM, CDR2 ANQGSEA. The CDR3 has 13 amino acids. The CDR3 DNA reads TGCAGCGCCCTAAGAGGCAGAGACTATGGCTACACCTTC. This translates into CSALRGRDYGYTF.

V usage is TRBV3-1 and J usage is TRBJ2-1; TRBD1 agrees at 9 bases. With 3 bases clipped from V and 6 bases from J, the junction kept 9 bases outside the gene matches. CDR3 length equals 16 residues. CDR1 is LGHDT, CDR2 YNNKEL, per germline (reference sequence). The chain's CDR3 is CASSQARDRVANEQFF. The CDR3 coding sequence is TGTGCCAGCAGCCAGGCCCGGGACAGGGTGGCCAATGAGCAGTTCTTC.

J is TRBJ2-1 and V is TRBV12-3 or TRBV12-4; D may be TRBD2 (5 bases). The CDR3 totals 11 residues. Trimming left V 6 bases short and J 12 bases short, with 12 bases between. The CDR3 nucleotides are TGTGCCAGCAGGGACTCCGGGTCGCAGTTCTTC. Translating it yields CASRDSGSQFF.